The entry below describes one T cell receptor beta chain. The CDR3 has 13 residues. V shed 4 bases and J shed 7 bases, with 13 bases lying between them. Germline loops: CDR1 MNHNY, CDR2 SVGAGI (reference sequence). In the original processing: Amplified reference gene primers provided the basis for estimating nucleated cell counts. Measured with immunoSEQ multiplex PCR; TCRdb has only the in-frame clones, and not every one. The V and J calls and clone size are taken from that table; D and trimming were inferred from the DNA. The repertoire consists of 95,000 to 100,000 clones, with approximately 82% occurring once and the leading ten covering more than 9%. This sample is drawn from a study of blood T cell repertoires in COVID-19. On the study more broadly: Italy, Spain and the United States were the sources of the convalescent and acute COVID-19 samples. T cells, B-cell-depleted T cells, or PBMCs provided the cDNA or gDNA that served as material.

The source material was peripheral blood. This TCR was recovered from a man in his 70s with acute or convalescent COVID-19. The J gene is TRBJ1-1, the V gene TRBV6-6; weak D call: TRBD1 (6 bases). The CDR3 nucleotides read TGTGCCAGCAGTTCAGGGGCCAGGGGTGAAGCTTTCTTT. Translation: CASSSGARGEAFF.